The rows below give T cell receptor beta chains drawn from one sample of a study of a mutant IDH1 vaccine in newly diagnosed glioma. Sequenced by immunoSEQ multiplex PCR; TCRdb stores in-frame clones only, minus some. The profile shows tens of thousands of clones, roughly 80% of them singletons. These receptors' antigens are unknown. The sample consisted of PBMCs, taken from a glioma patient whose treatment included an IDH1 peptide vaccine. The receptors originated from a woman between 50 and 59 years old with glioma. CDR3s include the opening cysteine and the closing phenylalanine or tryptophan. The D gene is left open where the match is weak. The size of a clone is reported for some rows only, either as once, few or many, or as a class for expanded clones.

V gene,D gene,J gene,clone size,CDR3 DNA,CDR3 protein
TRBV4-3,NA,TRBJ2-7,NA,TGCGCCAGCAGCCAAGGTCCAGGGCCCGGCGAGCAGTACTTC,CASSQGPGPGEQYF
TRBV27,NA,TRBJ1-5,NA,TGTGCCAGTGCTCCCCCGGGAGCAAAACAGCCCCAGCATTTT,CASAPPGAKQPQHF
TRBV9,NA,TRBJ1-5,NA,TGTGCCAGCAGCGTTGGGGATGCCAATCAGCCCCAGCATTTT,CASSVGDANQPQHF
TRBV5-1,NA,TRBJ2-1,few,TGCGCCAGCAGCTCCTTTATTACCCTATCAGAGCAGTTCTTC,CASSSFITLSEQFF
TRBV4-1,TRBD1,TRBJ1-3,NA,TGCGCCAGCAGCCAGGATGACAGGGCTGGAAACACCATATATTTT,CASSQDDRAGNTIYF
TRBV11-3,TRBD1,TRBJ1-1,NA,TGTGCCAGCAGCCCGCGACAGGGTCACACTGAAGCTTTCTTT,CASSPRQGHTEAFF
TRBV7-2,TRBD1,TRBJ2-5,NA,TGTGCCAGCAGCCTAGGGACAGTCCAAGAGACCCAGTACTTC,CASSLGTVQETQYF
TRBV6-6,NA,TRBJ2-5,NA,TGTGCCAGCGGGGCTAGCAGAAAAGAGACCCAGTACTTC,CASGASRKETQYF
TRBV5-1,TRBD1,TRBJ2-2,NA,TGCGCCAGCAGCCCGCTCGGGACAGGGTACACCGGGGAGCTGTTTTTT,CASSPLGTGYTGELFF
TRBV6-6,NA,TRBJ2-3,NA,TGTGCCAGCAGTTACGGGGGGTATTTAGGAACAAATACGCAGTATTTT,CASSYGGYLGTNTQYF
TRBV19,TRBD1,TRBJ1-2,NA,TGTGCCAGTAGTATCTCGTCCGACAGGGGAATACGCTACACCTTC,CASSISSDRGIRYTF
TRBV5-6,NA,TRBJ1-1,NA,TGTGCCAGCAGCCCGGCCTCAGGACGTGAAGCTTTCTTT,CASSPASGREAFF
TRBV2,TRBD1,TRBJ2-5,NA,TGTGCCAGCAGTCCTTTGGGACAGAGTATAGAGACCCAGTACTTC,CASSPLGQSIETQYF
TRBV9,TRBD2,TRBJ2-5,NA,TGTGCCAGCAGCGTAGGCCTAGCGGGCGGGGAGACCCAGTACTTC,CASSVGLAGGETQYF